The entry below describes one TCR beta chain. This sample was taken from a study of shared T cell receptors in the human thymus. Method: immunoSEQ multiplex PCR; TCRdb's copy keeps in-frame clones and lacks some. The sample has hundreds of thousands of clones; over 90% are singletons. CDR3 length: 15 amino acids. Trimming removed 1 base from V and 2 bases from J; junction bases left unmatched: 4. The germline gives CDR1 MGHRA, CDR2 YSYEKL. The sequencing sample was made of thymocytes. The receptor was derived from a human donor. The V and J genes are TRBV4-1 and TRBJ2-5; 7 nucleotides align to TRBD1. DNA for the CDR3: TGCGCCAGCAGCCAAGTAGGGGGCCGGCAAGAGACCCAGTACTTC. Its translation: CASSQVGGRQETQYF.